This T cell receptor (beta chain) comes out of a study of blood T cell repertoires in COVID-19. Authors' data handling: Amplification of reference gene primers provided the estimated nucleated cell counts. Sequencing used immunoSEQ multiplex PCR; TCRdb keeps in-frame clones, though not all of them. That table furnishes V, J and clone size, whereas the DNA furnished D and trimming. The table shows under 350,000 clones, with around 85% occurring only once. With 3 bases clipped from V and 2 bases from J, the junction kept 13 bases outside the gene matches. This CDR3 has 18 residues. Germline CDR1 SGHTA, CDR2 FQGNSA.

This TCR came from a middle-aged woman with acute COVID-19. The V gene is TRBV7-2, the J gene TRBJ1-3; 7 positions match TRBD1. The specimen sequenced was PBMCs or T cells enriched from blood (not recorded which). The CDR3 bases are TGTGCCAGCAGCTTCCGGGACAGACGACTTGGCGCTGGAAACACCATATATTTT. It yields the protein CASSFRDRRLGAGNTIYF.